This TCR beta chain stems from a study of blood T cells in healthy people across ages. Approximately 10 milliliters was the volume of peripheral blood drawn from each donor. Total RNA extraction produced at least 5.5 micrograms (per sample) for the study. The V gene's germline CDR1 is SGDLS and CDR2 YYNGEE. CDR3 length equals 19 residues. Trimming cost V 0 bases and J 0 bases, with 21 bases left between them. The second PCR ran about 7 to 12 cycles with a sample-barcoded 5' primer and J-beta primers. Each TCR beta cDNA got a 12-nucleotide random molecular identifier. Every sample gave at least 3 million paired-end reads containing CDR3. TCRdb reprocessed the 5' RACE reads with MiXCR, giving one entry per CDR3 protein. The repertoire holds roughly 730,000 distinct CDR3 sequences, approximately 60% seen once, with 20% to 30% in the top ten.

This clonotype was obtained from a man between 40 and 49 years old in good health. The V and J genes are TRBV9 and TRBJ1-2; D not certain. Sequencing input: blood. DNA for the CDR3: TGTGCCAGCAGCGTAGAGTCCCTAGATCCACTGCCCTCTAACTATGGCTACACCTTC. This sequence encodes CASSVESLDPLPSNYGYTF.